Described below is a single T cell receptor (beta chain) sequence and its context. Its specificity is not known. Repertoires were generated with immunoSEQ multiplex PCR, while TCRdb's copy carries only in-frame clones and drops some. The sample holds some 29,000 clones; roughly four fifths are singletons and the top ten take around 1.7%. This entry belongs to a study of human CD4 T cells and Enterobacteriaceae. The memory gate held CD4+ cells that were not CD45RA+CCR7+CD95- naive cells, over 95% pure. In germline, CDR1 is ENHRY, CDR2 SYGVKD. Trimming left V 2 bases short and J 6 bases short, with 5 bases between. The CDR3 spans 12 residues. Study results and limitations: Ex vivo clonotype reactivity was inferred only by sequence matching.

V is TRBV10-3 and J is TRBJ2-1, with no clear D. The sample taken for sequencing was memory CD4+ T cells from blood. This sequence was found in a human donor in good health. CDR3 residues: CAISERSNEQFF. CDR3 sequence (DNA): TGTGCCATCAGTGAGCGGAGCAATGAGCAGTTCTTC.